This T cell receptor beta chain originates from a study of blood T cells in healthy people across ages. This CDR3 is built from 14 residues. The V end was cut by 1 base, the J end by 1 base, with 7 bases between. Germline loops: CDR1 SGHVS, CDR2 FQNEAQ. Primers used in a second PCR of roughly 7 to 12 cycles were a sample-barcoded 5' primer and a J-beta primer mix. In TCRdb, the 5' RACE reads were re-called with MiXCR into one record per CDR3 protein. The sample includes hundreds of thousands of distinct CDR3 sequences, approximately 25% seen only once; the top ten take roughly a tenth. The same data also went into a second study, on T cells of mothers and their children. Turning to that study: No clones detected were persistent microchimeric T cell clones.

This receptor was identified in a boy aged 5-17 years in good health. V usage is TRBV7-8 and J usage is TRBJ1-1, with D uncertain. Specimen: blood. In nucleotides, the CDR3 is TGTGCCAGCAGCTTAGTTGTAGGGAACACTGAAGCTTTCTTT. It specifies CASSLVVGNTEAFF.